One and the same sample provided the 32 T cell receptor beta chains below, sequenced in a study of spatial heterogeneity in lung cancer. TCRdb independently ran MiXCR on the 5' RACE reads; one entry per CDR3 protein. The table includes about 6,900 distinct CDR3 sequences, around 2.9% detected once. These receptors have no known antigen. Study-level points and caveats: Higher tumor mutation counts went along with higher counts of expanded intratumoral alpha and beta TCRs.

Time point of the sample: sample taken at primary tumor resection. The material was lung tumor tissue, obtained at surgery. These receptor sequences come from a male donor with early-stage non-small cell lung cancer.

This clonotype showed up many times. The chain couples TRBV2 to TRBJ2-7, with a tentative D call TRBD1 (5 bases). The germline V gene encodes CDR1 SNHLY and CDR2 FYNNEI. The V end lost 7 bases, the J end lost 3 bases, and 16 bases lay between the germline ends. The CDR3 is 14 residues long. CDR3 DNA: TGTGCCAGCATTCCCCAGGGTCATGGCTACGAGCAGTACTTC. Protein sequence: CASIPQGHGYEQYF.

This clonotype has at least ten counts. V is TRBV12-3 or TRBV12-4 and J is TRBJ1-4; TRBD1 might be the D (5 bases). The V end lost 5 bases, the J end lost 8 bases, and 12 bases lay between the germline ends. The CDR3 consists of 13 residues. This CDR3 is CASSQGLGEKLFF. CDR3 DNA: TGTGCCAGCAGTCAGGGTTTGGGAGAAAAACTGTTTTTT.

The sample holds many counts of this clonotype. The chain combines TRBV20-1 with TRBJ2-2, with 8 bases fitting TRBD2. Germline CDR1 is DFQATT and CDR2 is SNEGSKA (reference sequence). J gave up 0 bases and V 0 bases, and 3 bases lay outside the gene matches. The CDR3 consists of 16 residues. The CDR3 sequence is CSARDAGGANTGELFF. DNA for the CDR3: TGCAGTGCTAGAGACGCGGGGGGAGCGAACACCGGGGAGCTGTTTTTT.

This clonotype ranks as medium-sized. The rearrangement links TRBV27 to TRBJ1-1; no definite D call. The CDR3 consists of 13 residues. Trimming took off 5 bases at V and 3 bases at J, with 10 bases between the two ends. The germline V gene has CDR1 MNHEY and CDR2 SMNVEV (reference sequence). This CDR3 is CASSPGRHTEAFF. CDR3 DNA sequence: TGTGCCAGCAGTCCCGGGCGCCACACTGAAGCTTTCTTT.

By share of the sample, this clonotype is medium-sized. The chain links TRBV9 to TRBJ1-4, with D possibly being TRBD1 (5 bases). This CDR3 region has 15 residues. Germline-derived CDR1 and CDR2 are SGDLS and YYNGEE. V was trimmed by 0 bases and J by 6 bases, leaving 12 bases between them. CDR3 DNA sequence: TGTGCCAGCAGCGTAGGGGGCCGGGAGGATGAAAAACTGTTTTTT. This gives the protein CASSVGGREDEKLFF.

Within the sample, this clonotype is large. The gene calls are TRBV28 and TRBJ2-3; TRBD1 aligns across 10 bases. The CDR3 extends over 15 amino acids. J was trimmed by 3 bases and V by 6 bases; bases with no gene match: 6. Germline CDR1 MDHEN, CDR2 SYDVKM. Here the CDR3 reads CASRMGQGLTDTQYF. CDR3 DNA sequence: TGTGCCAGCAGAATGGGACAGGGGTTGACAGATACGCAGTATTTT.

This clonotype is categorized as medium-sized. This chain links TRBV12-3 or TRBV12-4 with TRBJ2-2; unclear D gene. Between the trimmed V and J ends, which lost 1 base and 5 bases, there was a span of 2 bases. This CDR3 has 12 residues. This CDR3 reads CASSLETGELFF. CDR3 coding DNA: TGTGCCAGCAGTTTAGAAACCGGGGAGCTGTTTTTT.

This clonotype was detected ten times or more. The CDR3 sequence: CASSQEGNQPQHF. The CDR3 DNA sequence: TGTGCCAGCAGCCAAGAGGGGAATCAGCCCCAGCATTTT. J is TRBJ1-5 and V is TRBV3-1; D gene ambiguous. The length of the CDR3 is 13 residues. V lost 0 bases, J lost 4 bases, and 4 bases lay in between. Germline V gives CDR1 LGHDT, CDR2 YNNKEL (reference sequence).

This clonotype turned up a few times. The chain couples TRBV18 to TRBJ1-1; a possible D gene is TRBD1 (6 bases). The CDR3 sequence is 17 residues long. Per germline, CDR1 KGHSH and CDR2 LQKENI. Trimming removed 0 bases from V and 4 bases from J, with 18 bases in between. The DNA for the CDR3 is TGTGCCAGCTCACCACCGGGAGCGGGGGCGGGCGGCACTGAAGCTTTCTTT. This sequence encodes CASSPPGAGAGGTEAFF.

This clonotype has a count of ten or more. V gene TRBV18 combines with J gene TRBJ1-1; tentatively, D is TRBD1 (5 bases). Germline CDR1 and CDR2: KGHSH and LQKENI. V was pared by 3 bases and J by 5 bases, with 16 bases between. The CDR3 contains 15 residues. In DNA, the CDR3 is TGTGCCAGCTCACCTCAACAGGAAAGTGGGACTGAAGCTTTCTTT. Protein product: CASSPQQESGTEAFF.

In its sample, this clonotype is medium-sized. This chain uses TRBV19 with TRBJ1-6; no clear D. Germline-derived CDR1 and CDR2 are LNHDA and SQIVND (reference sequence). This CDR3 contains 15 residues. Trimming stripped 5 bases from V and 0 bases from J, with 8 bases between. CDR3 bases: TGTGCCAGTAGTTCGGGGAGCTCCTATAATTCACCCCTCCACTTT. Translating it yields CASSSGSSYNSPLHF.

This clonotype has ten or more counts. The rearrangement links TRBV7-8 to TRBJ1-2; 9 bases map to TRBD1. Per germline, CDR1 SGHVS and CDR2 FQNEAQ. This CDR3 comprises 14 residues. J was trimmed by 6 bases and V by 5 bases; bases with no gene match: 7. The CDR3 protein is CASSPLTGGNGYTF. CDR3 in DNA: TGTGCCAGCAGCCCACTGACAGGGGGTAATGGCTACACCTTC.

This clonotype has a count of ten or more. V and J are TRBV19 and TRBJ2-1; D might be TRBD1 or TRBD2, each matching 5 bases. Trimming stripped 1 base from V and 5 bases from J, with 18 bases between. The germline V gene has CDR1 LNHDA and CDR2 SQIVND (reference sequence). The CDR3 runs 17 residues. The CDR3 DNA reads TGTGCCAGTAGTATAGGGGGCGGGCCCTCGAGGAACAATGAGCAGTTCTTC. Its translation: CASSIGGGPSRNNEQFF.

This clonotype was recorded at least ten times. This chain links TRBV3-1 with TRBJ1-2, with no clear D. CDR1 is LGHDT, CDR2 YNNKEL, per germline (reference sequence). The CDR3 is 11 residues long. Trimming cost V 4 bases and J 8 bases, with 8 bases left between them. The CDR3 coding sequence is TGTGCCAGCAGCCGGGGATTCGGCTACACCTTC. Amino acid sequence: CASSRGFGYTF.

By proportion, this clonotype is medium-sized (0.01 to 0.1%). V and J are TRBV20-1 and TRBJ2-1; TRBD2 aligns across 7 bases. V lost 3 bases, J lost 0 bases, and 8 bases stayed unmatched. From germline, CDR1 is DFQATT and CDR2 SNEGSKA (reference sequence). The CDR3 length is 16 residues. The CDR3 spells CSASLADPSSYNEQFF. In DNA, the CDR3 is TGCAGTGCTAGTCTAGCGGATCCGAGCTCCTACAATGAGCAGTTCTTC.

By frequency in the sample, this clonotype is medium-sized. This sequence joins TRBV2 and TRBJ2-1; TRBD2 aligns across 9 bases. CDR1 is SNHLY, CDR2 FYNNEI, per germline. The CDR3 sequence is 18 residues long. V lost 5 bases, J lost 0 bases, and 11 bases stayed unmatched. DNA of the CDR3: TGTGCCAGCAGTCGGAATAGCGGGGGCTTCAGCTCCTACAATGAGCAGTTCTTC. Residues: CASSRNSGGFSSYNEQFF.

This clonotype was observed at least ten times. J is TRBJ1-2 and V is TRBV27; TRBD1 agrees at 8 bases. This CDR3 is 14 amino acids long. V was pared by 6 bases and J by 5 bases, with 8 bases of the junction left unmatched. Germline CDR1 reads MNHEY; CDR2 reads SMNVEV (reference sequence). The CDR3 bases are TGTGCCAGCAGACCGGGACAGGACGGTTATGGCTACACCTTC. This translates into CASRPGQDGYGYTF.

This clonotype is judged medium-sized. V and J are TRBV20-1 and TRBJ1-3, with D perhaps TRBD1 (6 bases). V gave up 3 bases and J gave up 4 bases, with 13 bases separating them. Per the germline V gene, CDR1 is DFQATT and CDR2 is SNEGSKA (reference sequence). The CDR3 contains 14 residues. CDR3 nucleotide sequence: TGCAGTGCTAGCGATCTGGACAGAGGAAACACCATATATTTT. Its translation: CSASDLDRGNTIYF.

This clonotype qualifies as medium-sized. The genes are TRBV29-1 and TRBJ1-1, with TRBD1 as a possible D gene (5 bases). Germline V lookup: CDR1 SQVTM, CDR2 ANQGSEA. This CDR3 comprises 14 residues. Trimming shortened V by 0 bases and J by 4 bases, and 12 bases separated the two germline ends. The CDR3 loop reads CSVEDQTESTEAFF. The CDR3 nucleotides read TGCAGCGTTGAAGATCAGACAGAGTCCACTGAAGCTTTCTTT.

There are many counts of this clonotype. The rearrangement links TRBV7-9 to TRBJ1-5; D is uncertain. Germline values: CDR1 SEHNR, CDR2 FQNEAQ (reference sequence). V lost 4 bases to trimming and J lost 7 bases, with 8 bases between them. The CDR3 covers 12 residues. CDR3 region: CASSSEAQPQHF. The CDR3 nucleotides read TGTGCCAGCAGCTCTGAAGCGCAGCCCCAGCATTTT.

On this clonotype itself: A much more abundant neighbour one base away suggests this may be a read error. V is TRBV7-8 and J is TRBJ1-4; TRBD1 matches at 10 bases. Per the germline V gene, CDR1 is SGHVS and CDR2 is FQNEAQ. V was pared by 1 base and J by 3 bases, with 8 bases of the junction left unmatched. This CDR3 region has 18 residues. CDR3 sequence (DNA): TGTGCCAGCAGCTTAGGCGGGACAGGGGTTAGGGCTAATGAAAAACTGTTTTTT. As protein: CASSLGGTGVRANEKLFF.

By proportion, this clonotype is medium-sized. The rearrangement joins TRBV5-1 to TRBJ2-5; D is uncertain. V lost 0 bases, J lost 3 bases, and 6 bases lay in between. CDR1 and CDR2 (germline): SGHRS, YFSETQ. The CDR3 covers 13 residues. The CDR3 loop is CASSLVSEETQYF. CDR3 DNA sequence: TGCGCCAGCAGCTTGGTGTCAGAAGAGACCCAGTACTTC.

This clonotype was observed many times. This sequence joins TRBV2 and TRBJ1-6; perhaps TRBD1 as D (5 bases). There are 15 residues in the CDR3. The germline CDR1 and CDR2 sequences are SNHLY and FYNNEI. With 0 bases removed from V and 6 bases from J, the gap between germline ends came to 9 bases. The CDR3, as DNA: TGTGCCAGCAGTGAAGCGTCAGGGTGTAATTCACCCCTCCACTTT. Translation: CASSEASGCNSPLHF.

This clonotype came up many times. The chain links TRBV20-1 to TRBJ1-4; D unresolved. Germline V gene sequence: CDR1 DFQATT, CDR2 SNEGSKA (reference sequence). CDR3 size: 13 residues. V was shortened by 6 bases and J by 8 bases, with 16 bases between the two germline ends. The CDR3 loop reads CSAATVPGEKLFF. As DNA, the CDR3 is TGCAGTGCCGCGACCGTCCCCGGGGAAAAACTGTTTTTT.

This clonotype was seen ten or more times. This rearrangement joins TRBV7-7 to TRBJ1-1; 8 bases fit TRBD1. Germline-derived CDR1 and CDR2 are SSHAT and FNYEAQ (reference sequence). The CDR3 length is 13 residues. The ends lost 5 bases at V and 4 bases at J; junction bases unmatched: 3. CDR3 sequence (DNA): TGTGCCAGCAGCGTACAGGGGGGCACTGAAGCTTTCTTT. This sequence encodes CASSVQGGTEAFF. The full variable domain, its missing parts supplied by reference TRBV7-7 and TRBJ1-1, is GAGVSQSPRYKVTKRGQDVTLRCDPISSHATLYWYQQALGQGPEFLTYFNYEAQPDKSGLPSDRFSAERPEGSISTLTIQRTEQRDSAMYRCASSVQGGTEAFFGQGTRLTVV.

This clonotype was recorded at least ten times. The rearrangement joins TRBV6-5 to TRBJ1-1, with D uncertain. Trimming pared 5 bases from V and 1 base from J, leaving 14 bases between. The CDR3 runs to 15 residues. Per germline, CDR1 MNHEY and CDR2 SVGAGI. CDR3 sequence reads: CASSQRPRGNTEAFF. CDR3 nucleotides: TGTGCCAGCAGTCAAAGGCCCAGAGGGAACACTGAAGCTTTCTTT.

Sample share makes this clonotype medium-sized (0.01 to 0.1%). J is TRBJ1-3 and V is TRBV10-3, with D unresolved. Trimming took off 2 bases at V and 0 bases at J, with 11 bases between the two ends. Germline V CDR1 and CDR2: ENHRY, SYGVKD. The CDR3 loop spans 16 amino acids. The CDR3 is CAISEDLGISGNTIYF. The CDR3 DNA sequence: TGTGCCATCAGTGAGGACCTGGGGATCTCTGGAAACACCATATATTTT.

About this clonotype: Since a much larger clone is just one base distant, this may be a read error. V gene TRBV30 combines with J gene TRBJ1-5, with no clear D. The CDR3 contains 14 residues. Germline CDR1 reads GTSNPN; CDR2 reads SVGIG (reference sequence). CDR3 region: CAWSVKSVNQPKHF. CDR3 nucleotide sequence: TGTGCCTGGAGTGTAAAATCCGTTAATCAGCCCAAGCATTTT.

There are many counts of this clonotype. The rearrangement joins TRBV20-1 to TRBJ2-7; D tentatively fits TRBD1 or TRBD2 (5 bases each). The CDR3 length is 12 residues. Germline values: CDR1 DFQATT, CDR2 SNEGSKA (reference sequence). V lost 5 bases to trimming and J lost 6 bases, with 14 bases between them. CDR3 nucleotides: TGCAGTGCTTGGGACGGGGAAGCCGAGCAGTACTTC. Its protein product is CSAWDGEAEQYF.

This clonotype was seen a handful of times. Just one base apart from a much larger clone, this may be a read error. This chain joins TRBV5-1 and TRBJ2-3; D is unclear. The CDR3 sequence is 12 residues long. Trimming took off 3 bases at V and 5 bases at J, with 7 bases between the two ends. Germline loops: CDR1 SGHRS, CDR2 YFSETQ. CDR3 region: CASSWSRDTQYF. The DNA of the CDR3 is TGCGCCAGCAGCTGGAGTAGAGATACGCAGTATTTT.

There are many counts of this clonotype. The chain combines TRBV6-1 with TRBJ2-2; D is unresolved. The germline CDR1 and CDR2 sequences are MNHNS and SASEGT. The V end lost 5 bases, the J end lost 6 bases, and 10 bases lay between the germline ends. The CDR3 loop spans 13 amino acids. The CDR3: CASSTVSPGELFF. In nucleotides, the CDR3 is TGTGCCAGCAGTACAGTCTCCCCCGGGGAGCTGTTTTTT.

This clonotype rates as large. The CDR3 sequence is CASSPMGTNEKLFF. The CDR3 DNA reads as TGTGCCAGCAGCCCTATGGGAACGAATGAAAAACTGTTTTTT. J is TRBJ1-4 and V is TRBV12-3 or TRBV12-4; D not resolved. CDR3 length: 14 amino acids. V was clipped by 6 bases and J by 5 bases, with 13 bases between them.